The TCR beta chain described here comes from a study of blood T cell repertoires in COVID-19 (dated by TCRdb to the early 2020s). With regard to the full study: Collaborator samples came from the United States, Italy and Spain and covered acute and convalescent phases of COVID-19. Where available, HLA class I and class II types were obtained from metadata supplied by the sample provider rather than from assay-based typing. A freely available public database, intended as a resource for researchers studying the immune response to SARS-CoV-2, is where the repertoires were released. Subjects who had been exposed to COVID-19, were actively infected with it, or had recovered from it provided the deeply sampled blood TCRbeta repertoires that made up the dataset. Sample metadata almost always included a de-identified subject ID, COVID-19 status, age in years and sex. Samples were obtained from the ongoing ImmuneRACE study (first 160 participants) and from over 1,000 subjects provided by 6 global collaborators. The prospective study material was composed of cDNA or gDNA derived from T cells, B-cell-depleted T cells, or PBMCs. General conclusions and limits of the study: The quantity of clinical and demographic metadata differed by source and by participant and was supplied without curation.

A single count supports this clone. Its antigen remains unidentified. Base qualities are not at hand, and no much larger clone is one base apart. Each collaborating institution followed its own protocols to collect whole blood in K2EDTA tubes. For TCRbeta analysis, collaborators shipped samples in one of three forms: frozen whole blood, isolated PBMCs, or DNA extracted from either of those sample types. V has 1 base trimmed and J has 3 bases trimmed; junction bases matching no gene number 2. The germline V gene specifies MNHNS as CDR1 and SASEGT as CDR2. The CDR3 numbers 14 residues from cysteine through phenylalanine. The entry retains the CDR3 DNA only, 42 bases that are in frame from base 1. TCRbeta CDR3 regions were amplified from genomic DNA using the immunoSEQ Assay, a bias-controlled multiplex PCR. The paper's processing steps were these. The number of nucleated cells in each sample was estimated by amplification of reference gene primers within the assay. To quantify the absolute abundance of each unique TCRbeta CDR3 rearrangement, sequence reads were collapsed and filtered. For each sample, productive Simpson clonality was calculated by taking the square root of Simpson's diversity index across productive rearrangements. Held by TCRdb, this immuneACCESS table contains in-frame sequences only and omits some clones. Under half of the omission traces to an unresolved V gene where checked; the cause of the rest is unknown. The V and J calls and clone size were taken over from that table, and D and trimming were inferred from the DNA. For this sample the table gives under 300,000 clones, of which 85% were detected only once. The ten largest clones represent 5.5% to 7.5% of the sample.

The sequencing sample was made of peripheral blood. This TCR came from a woman in her fifties or sixties with active or convalescent COVID-19. The chain is made from TRBV6-1 and TRBJ1-1, with 7 central nucleotides matching TRBD1. The bases are TGTGCCAGCAGTGAAGTGGGACAGCACACTGAAGCTTTCTTT. Translated, it reads CASSEVGQHTEAFF.